A single sample is the source of the 13 T cell receptor beta chains below, sequenced in a study. MiXCR was run by TCRdb on the 5' RACE reads, yielding one entry per CDR3 protein. This table holds 25,000 to 35,000 distinct CDR3 sequences, less than 25% found once. The sequencing sample was made of memory CD4+ T cells sorted from blood. Subset defined: memory CD4+ T cells, CD4+CD45RO+CD25-. Receptors were obtained from a female donor with breast cancer.

The chain combines TRBV4-1 with TRBJ1-4; the D is unclear. This CDR3 contains 14 residues. The germline V gene encodes CDR1 MGHRA and CDR2 YSYEKL. The V end was cut by 2 bases, the J end by 2 bases, with 6 bases between. The CDR3 DNA is TGCGCCAGCAGCCAACCGGGCACTAATGAAAAACTGTTTTTT. Protein sequence: CASSQPGTNEKLFF.

In this sample, this clonotype turned up a few times. The gene calls are TRBV27 and TRBJ2-3; 7 bases agree with TRBD1. The CDR3 is 13 amino acids. Germline CDR1 reads MNHEY; CDR2 reads SMNVEV (reference sequence). Trimming took 2 bases from V and 10 from J; bases not matched to a gene: 6. Here the CDR3 reads CASSLRGGYSQYF. For the CDR3, the DNA is TGTGCCAGCAGTTTAAGAGGGGGCTATTCGCAGTATTTT.

By proportion, this clonotype is medium-sized. V usage is TRBV5-1 and J usage is TRBJ2-7; D unclear. Between the trimmed V and J ends, which lost 4 bases and 4 bases, there was a span of 6 bases. The germline gives CDR1 SGHRS, CDR2 YFSETQ. CDR3 length equals 11 residues. CDR3 sequence: CASSPGYEQYF. CDR3 DNA: TGCGCCAGCAGCCCGGGTTACGAGCAGTACTTC. The complete variable domain, with remaining parts taken from reference TRBV5-1 and TRBJ2-7, reads KAGVTQTPRYLIKTRGQQVTLSCSPISGHRSVSWYQQTPGQGLQFLFEYFSETQRNKGNFPGRFSGRQFSNSRSEMNVSTLELGDSALYLCASSPGYEQYFGPGTRLTVT.

This clonotype was detected many times. This chain's CDR3 is CASRERGPYNEQFF. CDR3 bases: TGTGCCAGCAGAGAGCGGGGGCCCTACAATGAGCAGTTCTTC. The chain joins TRBV6-1 to TRBJ2-1; 8 nucleotides match TRBD2. The CDR3 loop spans 14 amino acids. V shed 6 bases and J 2 bases; nucleotides not matched to a gene: 3. Germline V gives CDR1 MNHNS, CDR2 SASEGT.

This clonotype has a count of ten or more. V gene TRBV27 combines with J gene TRBJ2-5; no clear D. The CDR3 runs 14 residues. V lost 5 bases and J lost 1, with 11 bases in between. Germline V CDR1 and CDR2: MNHEY, SMNVEV (reference sequence). The CDR3 protein is CASSPRQVQETQYF. CDR3 DNA: TGTGCCAGCAGTCCCAGGCAGGTCCAAGAGACCCAGTACTTC.

This clonotype was picked up a small number of times. The rearrangement links TRBV12-3 or TRBV12-4 to TRBJ2-2; D unresolved. The CDR3 extends over 13 amino acids. Deletions cut 3 bases from V and 6 bases from J, with 8 bases between. Here the CDR3 reads CASSLGSSGELFF. CDR3 coding DNA: TGTGCCAGCAGTTTGGGTAGCTCCGGGGAGCTGTTTTTT.

This chain joins TRBV28 and TRBJ2-3, with TRBD1 as a possible D gene (6 bases). The V end was cut by 3 bases, the J end by 3 bases, with 22 bases between. From germline, CDR1 is MDHEN and CDR2 SYDVKM. CDR3 size: 18 residues. The CDR3: CASSFYTGQIGQTDTQYF. The CDR3 nucleotides read TGTGCCAGCAGTTTCTATACCGGACAGATAGGTCAAACAGATACGCAGTATTTT.

Points on this clonotype: This clone may be a read error of a much larger clone one base away. V gene TRBV7-9 combines with J gene TRBJ2-1; 14 nucleotides align to TRBD2. The V gene end was trimmed by 6 bases and the J gene end by 1 base; junction bases not matched to a gene: 11. Germline CDR1 and CDR2: SEHNR and FQNEAQ (reference sequence). The CDR3 spans 19 residues. The CDR3 nucleotides read TGTGCCAGCAGACAGGGACTAGCGGGAGTTGAGAGATCCTACAATGAGCAGTTCTTC. Amino acids: CASRQGLAGVERSYNEQFF. The whole variable domain, remainder taken from reference TRBV7-9 and TRBJ2-1, is DTGVSQNPRHKITKRGQNVTFRCDPISEHNRLYWYRQTLGQGPEFLTYFQNEAQLEKSRLLSDRFSAERPKGSFSTLEIQRTEQGDSAMYLCASRQGLAGVERSYNEQFFGPGTRLTVL.

The sample holds a few counts of this clonotype. The chain uses TRBV4-1 and TRBJ1-3, with D unclear. Trimming pared 9 bases from V and 4 bases from J, leaving 16 bases between. The CDR3 spans 14 residues. Germline CDR1 reads MGHRA; CDR2 reads YSYEKL. The chain's CDR3 is CASSLGPLGNTIYF. The CDR3 nucleotides read TGCGCCAGTTCCTTAGGACCGCTGGGAAACACCATATATTTT.

V is TRBV12-5 and J is TRBJ2-6; D is ambiguous. The CDR3 is 13 amino acids. Deletions cut 7 bases from V and 1 base from J, with 5 bases between. Germline V CDR1 and CDR2: LGHNT, FRNRAP. CDR3 sequence (DNA): TGTGCTAGTGCCTCATCTGGGGCCAACGTCCTGACTTTC. Amino acids: CASASSGANVLTF.

In this sample, this clonotype turned up a few times. The V gene is TRBV6-5, the J gene TRBJ1-1, with D maybe TRBD1 (6 bases). V gave up 2 bases and J gave up 0 bases, with 13 bases separating them. Germline V gene lookup returns CDR1 MNHEY and CDR2 SVGAGI. The CDR3 extends over 16 amino acids. The CDR3 sequence: CASSYGGGVMNTEAFF. The CDR3 DNA sequence: TGTGCCAGCAGTTACGGAGGGGGGGTTATGAACACTGAAGCTTTCTTT.

With respect to this clonotype: This clone may be a read error of a much larger clone one base away. In DNA, the CDR3 is TGTGCCAGCAGCTTACAGGGGGCAGGCACTGAAGCTCTCTTT. This gives the protein CASSLQGAGTEALF. The rearrangement uses TRBV7-3 and TRBJ1-1; 8 nucleotides line up with TRBD1. The length of the CDR3 is 14 residues. Germline CDR1 SGHTA, CDR2 FQGTGA.

This clonotype was counted at least ten times. V gene TRBV28 combines with J gene TRBJ1-5; D perhaps matches TRBD1 (6 bases). Germline CDR1 MDHEN, CDR2 SYDVKM. V was cut by 2 bases and J by 7 bases, with 6 bases left in between. This CDR3 spans 12 amino acids. CDR3 region: CASSLGGQPQHF. The CDR3 coding sequence is TGTGCCAGCAGTTTAGGGGGCCAGCCCCAGCATTTT.